The rows below give T cell receptor beta chains drawn from one sample of a study of blood T cell repertoires in COVID-19. The table came from immunoSEQ multiplex PCR; TCRdb's copy has only in-frame clones and leaves some out. The repertoire holds around 130,000 clones, about four fifths seen once, with roughly 17% in the top ten. The sample consisted of peripheral blood. The receptor set was obtained from a woman aged 45 to 65 with acute or convalescent COVID-19. Both conserved end residues are part of each CDR3. Each record gives: clone size, D gene, V gene, CDR3 protein. D genes are given only for firm matches. Some rows have no size entry. The others give once, few or many, or a class for an expanded clone.

NA NA TRBV27 CASSPWTRSNQPQHF
NA TRBD1 TRBV6-6 CASRQGAGTEAFF
NA NA TRBV10-2 CASSEEVKEGEKLFF
few NA TRBV9 CASSNTDSLNSPLHF
NA TRBD1 TRBV3-1/TRBV3-2 CASSQSQTGGWSGELFF
NA NA TRBV7-2 CASSPRGAGFVEQQYF
NA NA TRBV9 CASSPQINTEAFF
NA NA TRBV2 CASSFRQFNTEAFF
NA TRBD1 TRBV5-4 CASSLPTGGRTDTQYF
NA NA TRBV2 CAVQGGGSNQPQHF
NA NA TRBV3-1/TRBV3-2 CASSRMVGTYNEQFF
NA TRBD2 TRBV3-1/TRBV3-2 CASSQAGGPWNEQFF
NA NA TRBV12-5 CASGPDSEQPQHF
NA TRBD1 TRBV7-8 CASSPRDRANQPQHF
NA TRBD2 TRBV11-2 CASSLGLAAGELFF
NA NA TRBV18 CASSPPARGNTEAFF
NA NA TRBV18 CASSPASTEKLFF
NA TRBD2 TRBV27 CASSLSHPLAGGPRNEQYF
NA TRBD1 TRBV7-9 CASSLGQGNNSPLHF
NA TRBD1 TRBV6-5 CASSLTGAHGNTIYF
NA TRBD1 TRBV25-1 CASSARDRGNYGYTF
NA NA TRBV15 CATKGQDNQPQHF
NA TRBD2 TRBV28 CASSLELAGQFF
NA TRBD1 TRBV28 CASRRGGTVNNYGYTF
NA NA TRBV11-3 CASSLSDSNEQFF
NA NA TRBV6-5 CASARGYEQYF
few NA TRBV10-2 CASKVGTLYEQYF
NA TRBD1 TRBV6-5 CASKGTVGNTIYF
NA TRBD1 TRBV6-6 CASSYSTTGVPYGYTF
NA NA TRBV5-1 CASSLALTGTYNEQFF
NA TRBD1 TRBV24-1 CATSDWAGTGSYNEQFF
NA NA TRBV1 CTSSQDPLGLAGVGQFF
NA NA TRBV27 CASSLQPSNYGYTF
few NA TRBV27 CASSSGPLQGLNSNEQFF
NA NA TRBV5-1 CASSSEVDTQYF
NA NA TRBV3-1/TRBV3-2 CASSQRTPNTEAFF
NA TRBD1 TRBV5-1 CASSPRGSLYEQYF
NA NA TRBV24-1 CATSEPRTGEQYF
NA NA TRBV6-6 CASSHSELDEQYF
NA NA TRBV6-2/TRBV6-3 CASSKPGDNEQFF
NA TRBD1 TRBV3-1/TRBV3-2 CASSQRQGAGTEAFF
NA NA TRBV19 CASRGTVVGYTF
once TRBD1 TRBV6-5 CASRDRGRSAEAFF
few TRBD2 TRBV2 CASTGTSGGVGEQFF
NA NA TRBV6-6 CASRRLELSTQYF